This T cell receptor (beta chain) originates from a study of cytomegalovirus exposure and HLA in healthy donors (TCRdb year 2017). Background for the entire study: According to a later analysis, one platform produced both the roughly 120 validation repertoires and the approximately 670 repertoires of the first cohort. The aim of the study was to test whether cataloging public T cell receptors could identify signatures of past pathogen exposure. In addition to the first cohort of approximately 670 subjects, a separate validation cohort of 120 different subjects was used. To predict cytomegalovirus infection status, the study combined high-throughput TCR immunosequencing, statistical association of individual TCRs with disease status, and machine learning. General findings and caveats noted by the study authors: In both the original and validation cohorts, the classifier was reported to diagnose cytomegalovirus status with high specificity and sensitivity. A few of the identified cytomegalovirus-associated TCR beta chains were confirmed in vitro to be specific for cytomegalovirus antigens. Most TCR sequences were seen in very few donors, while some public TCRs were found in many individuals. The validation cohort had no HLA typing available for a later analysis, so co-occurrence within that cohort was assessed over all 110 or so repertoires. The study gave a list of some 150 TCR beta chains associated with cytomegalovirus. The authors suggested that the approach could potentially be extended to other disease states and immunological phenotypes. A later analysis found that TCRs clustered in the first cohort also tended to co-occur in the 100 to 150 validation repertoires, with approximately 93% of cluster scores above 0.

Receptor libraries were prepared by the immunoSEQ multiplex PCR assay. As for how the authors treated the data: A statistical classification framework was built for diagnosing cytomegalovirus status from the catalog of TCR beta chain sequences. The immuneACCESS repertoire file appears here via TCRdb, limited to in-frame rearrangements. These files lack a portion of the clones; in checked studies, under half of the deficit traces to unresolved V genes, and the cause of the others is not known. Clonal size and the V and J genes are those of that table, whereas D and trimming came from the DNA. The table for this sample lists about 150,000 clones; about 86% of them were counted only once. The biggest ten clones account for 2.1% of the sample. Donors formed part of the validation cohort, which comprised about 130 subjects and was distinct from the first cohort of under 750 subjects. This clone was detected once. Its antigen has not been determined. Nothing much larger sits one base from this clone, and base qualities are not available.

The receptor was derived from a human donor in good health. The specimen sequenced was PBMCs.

The bases read TGCAGCGCTAGACAGGGATTCAGTGAAAAACTGTTTTTT. Translated, it gives CSARQGFSEKLFF. The chain couples TRBV29-1 to TRBJ1-4, and TRBD1 aligns with 7 junction nucleotides. The CDR3 runs 13 residues from the cysteine to the phenylalanine. Only CDR3 DNA remains: 39 bases, in frame from the first base. The junction shows trimming of 7 bases on V and 7 bases on J, and the gene matches do not reach 9 bases of it. CDR1 and CDR2 were assigned from the germline V gene as SQVTM and ANQGSEA.